This T cell receptor (beta chain) was profiled in a study of OX40 agonist ivuxolimab in advanced cancers. Study information: Patients received ivuxolimab, an agonistic anti-OX40 (CD134) antibody.

Here immunoSEQ multiplex PCR was the method, and the copy in TCRdb shows in-frame clones only, minus some. This table has approximately 77,000 clones, roughly 91% appearing once. This clone has only one observation. Its antigen remains unidentified. CDR1 is LNHDA and CDR2 is SQIVND in the germline V gene (reference sequence). This CDR3 has 16 residues. V dropped 3 bases and J dropped 5; count of bases not matched to a gene: 11. Study results and caveats: Some nonresponders also had low normalized T-cell clonal expansion. Clonal expansion by week 6 occurred in CD4+ and CD8+ blood T cells (at 0.1 to 3.0 mg/kg).

This TCR was recovered from an adult with an advanced solid tumor such as melanoma, head and neck, liver or kidney cancer. The chain couples TRBV19 to TRBJ2-5, with TRBD1 matching over 8 bases. The sample here was CD4+ or CD8+ T cells sorted from blood, taken in a trial of the OX40 agonist ivuxolimab. The CDR3 sequence: CASSMVRTGFGETQYF. In DNA form, the CDR3 reads TGTGCCAGTAGTATGGTCCGGACAGGGTTCGGGGAGACCCAGTACTTC.